This T cell receptor beta chain was sequenced during a study of early T cells in non-severe SARS-CoV-2 infection. Overall study context: RNA in bulk from unsorted whole blood was sequenced, and chains were unpaired. Broader study findings: In VDJdb matching, anti-spike CD8 responses were favored while private and CD4 specificities went missing.

This clonotype was seen a few times. Its matching antigen is unknown. Individual cDNA molecules received unique molecular identifiers. Using its own MiXCR run on the 5' RACE reads, TCRdb lists one record per CDR3 protein. The sample contains tens of thousands of distinct CDR3 sequences, 9% to 15% of which appear only once. CDR3 length equals 17 residues. V gave up 5 bases and J gave up 4 bases; unmatched junction bases: 10. Germline V gene sequence: CDR1 MNHEY, CDR2 SVGEGT. Input material: whole blood. This chain joins TRBV6-2 or TRBV6-3 and TRBJ2-1; 11 bases agree with TRBD2. This receptor was identified in an adult who was a healthcare worker with PCR-confirmed SARS-CoV-2 infection or an uninfected control (not recorded which). The CDR3: CASSRRLTSGEYNEQFF. The CDR3 DNA reads as TGTGCCAGCAGTCGGCGATTGACTAGCGGGGAATACAATGAGCAGTTCTTC.